These 26 T cell receptor beta chains originate from one sample sequenced in a study of cytomegalovirus exposure and HLA in healthy donors. Use of 60 Vbeta and 13 Jbeta primers characterized the PCR. The table came from immunoSEQ multiplex PCR; TCRdb's copy has only in-frame clones and leaves some out. The repertoire holds roughly 31,000 clones, with about 66% as singletons. The sequenced material came from PBMCs. These receptors all stem from a male donor in good health and CMV-seropositive.

V is TRBV5-1 and J is TRBJ2-7; 8 nucleotides match TRBD1. Germline-derived CDR1 and CDR2 are SGHRS and YFSETQ. The CDR3 consists of 15 residues. V was pared by 2 bases and J by 2 bases, with 6 bases of the junction left unmatched. CDR3 in amino acids: CASSLDRGATYEQYF. For the CDR3, the DNA is TGCGCCAGCAGCTTAGACAGGGGCGCTACCTACGAGCAGTACTTC.

This clone was seen at least ten times. The chain joins TRBV5-6 to TRBJ1-2; D remains unclear. Germline-derived CDR1 and CDR2 are SGHDT and YYEEEE. V shed 0 bases and J shed 6 bases, with 6 bases lying between them. The CDR3 sequence is 12 residues long. CDR3: CASSLGLDGYTF. CDR3 in DNA: TGTGCCAGCAGCTTGGGTCTTGATGGCTACACCTTC.

The rearrangement joins TRBV5-1 to TRBJ2-7, with TRBD1 matching 10 bases. CDR3 size: 16 residues. With 3 bases clipped from V and 2 bases from J, the junction kept 8 bases outside the gene matches. Germline V CDR1 and CDR2: SGHRS, YFSETQ. DNA for the CDR3: TGCGCCAGCAGCTGGAGTGGAGGGACAGGGGCCTACGAGCAGTACTTC. Translation gives CASSWSGGTGAYEQYF.

This rearrangement joins TRBV30 to TRBJ2-7; 7 bases line up with TRBD2. CDR1 GTSNPN and CDR2 SVGIG come from the germline V gene (reference sequence). V lost 3 bases and J lost 0; bases outside the gene matches: 11. CDR3 length: 16 amino acids. This CDR3 reads CAWSATIAGPSYEQYF. The CDR3 coding sequence is TGTGCCTGGAGCGCAACGATAGCGGGCCCCTCCTACGAGCAGTACTTC.

The chain recombines TRBV7-6 with TRBJ2-3; unclear D gene. The V and J ends lost 1 base and 3 bases respectively, with 11 bases between them. The CDR3 is 15 amino acids. Germline V CDR1 and CDR2: SGHVS, FNYEAQ. The CDR3 DNA follows: TGTGCCAGCAGCTTAGATCCGTCTCTTACAGATACGCAGTATTTT. It translates to CASSLDPSLTDTQYF. The variable domain in full, completed from reference TRBV7-6 and TRBJ2-3, reads GAGVSQSPRYKVTKRGQDVALRCDPISGHVSLYWYRQALGQGPEFLTYFNYEAQQDKSGLPNDRFSAERPEGSISTLTIQRTEQRDSAMYRCASSLDPSLTDTQYFGPGTRLTVL.

This clone came up a few times. The chain uses TRBV4-1 and TRBJ2-2, with D unclear. In germline, CDR1 is MGHRA, CDR2 YSYEKL. The CDR3 has 16 amino acids. Trimming cost V 0 bases and J 4 bases, with 12 bases left between them. CDR3 region: CASSQDGYGGTGELFF. Written as DNA, the CDR3 is TGCGCCAGCAGCCAAGATGGGTACGGCGGCACCGGGGAGCTGTTTTTT.

The chain combines TRBV27 with TRBJ1-1; possible D gene TRBD1, 6 bases. Per germline, CDR1 MNHEY and CDR2 SMNVEV (reference sequence). This CDR3 has 14 amino acids. Trimming took off 3 bases at V and 1 base at J, with 9 bases between the two ends. The CDR3 DNA follows: TGTGCCAGCAGTTTTAGAGGGGGGAACACTGAAGCTTTCTTT. It specifies CASSFRGGNTEAFF.

This clone has just a few counts. The chain recombines TRBV9 with TRBJ2-7, with 9 bases aligning to TRBD1. The CDR3 extends over 16 amino acids. CDR1 SGDLS and CDR2 YYNGEE come from the germline V gene. V shed 2 bases, J shed 5 bases, and the junction held 11 bases outside the gene matches. The CDR3 DNA is TGTGCCAGCAGCGTGGTTCCGGGGACAGGGAAGGACGAGCAGTACTTC. Translation: CASSVVPGTGKDEQYF.

The chain uses TRBV10-1 and TRBJ2-1, with 8 positions matching TRBD2. J gave up 5 bases and V 5 bases, and 5 bases lay outside the gene matches. Germline values: CDR1 WNHNN, CDR2 SYGVQD (reference sequence). This CDR3 region has 14 residues. DNA for the CDR3: TGCGCCAGCAGTATAGCGGGGAGGGACAATGAGCAGTTCTTC. Protein sequence: CASSIAGRDNEQFF.

This chain uses TRBV2 with TRBJ1-5, with D possibly being TRBD1 (6 bases). V was trimmed by 6 bases and J by 5 bases, leaving 14 bases between them. CDR1 is SNHLY and CDR2 is FYNNEI in the germline V gene. This CDR3 spans 14 amino acids. This CDR3 is CASRTTGSYQPQHF. The CDR3 coding sequence is TGTGCCAGCAGGACTACAGGGTCCTATCAGCCCCAGCATTTT.

The chain couples TRBV7-2 to TRBJ2-2; 10 bases match TRBD2. The CDR3 has 16 amino acids. V lost 3 bases, J lost 1 base, and 2 bases stayed unmatched. Germline V gene lookup returns CDR1 SGHTA and CDR2 FQGNSA. The CDR3 loop is CASSLRTSGNTGELFF. The CDR3 bases are TGTGCCAGCAGCTTGCGGACTAGCGGGAACACCGGGGAGCTGTTTTTT. Variable domain in full (rest from reference TRBV7-2 and TRBJ2-2): GAGVSQSPSNKVTEKGKDVELRCDPISGHTALYWYRQSLGQGLEFLIYFQGNSAPDKSGLPSDRFSAERTGGSVSTLTIQRTQQEDSAVYLCASSLRTSGNTGELFFGEGSRLTVL.

For the CDR3, the DNA is TGTGCCAGCAGTGGCCAGGGGACCTATGGCTACACCTTC. Its protein is CASSGQGTYGYTF. The chain uses TRBV2 and TRBJ1-2; maybe TRBD1 (6 bases). Germline CDR1 is SNHLY and CDR2 is FYNNEI. The CDR3 is 13 amino acids. Trimming removed 4 bases at V and 4 bases at J, with 10 bases between.

This sequence joins TRBV2 and TRBJ2-1; 9 bases map to TRBD1. V dropped 6 bases and J dropped 6; count of bases not matched to a gene: 12. CDR1 is SNHLY, CDR2 FYNNEI, per germline. This CDR3 region has 16 residues. The chain's CDR3 is CASRGAPGQGINEQFF. CDR3 DNA: TGTGCCAGCAGGGGGGCTCCGGGACAGGGCATCAATGAGCAGTTCTTC.

The rearrangement links TRBV11-2 to TRBJ1-5, with D perhaps matching TRBD1 (6 bases). This CDR3 region has 14 residues. Germline V gene data show CDR1 as SGHAT and CDR2 as FQNNGV. V was pared by 5 bases and J by 0 bases, with 8 bases between. The CDR3 DNA reads as TGTGCCAGCAGCGTCAGGGGTAGCAATCAGCCCCAGCATTTT. Translation: CASSVRGSNQPQHF.

A few counts support this clone. This sample also contains other DNA sequences that code for the same CDR3. CDR3 bases: TGTGCCAGCAGCCCAGTCCAGGGCTTTGAAGCTTTCTTT. Residues: CASSPVQGFEAFF. V and J are TRBV7-2 and TRBJ1-1; D might be TRBD1 (5 bases). The V gene's germline CDR1 is SGHTA and CDR2 FQGNSA. The CDR3 consists of 13 residues. V lost 5 bases to trimming and J lost 7 bases, with 14 bases between them.

The chain has TRBV5-6 and TRBJ1-4; D not resolved. CDR3 size: 14 residues. V was shortened by 0 bases and J by 7 bases, with 10 bases between the two germline ends. The germline V gene has CDR1 SGHDT and CDR2 YYEEEE. CDR3 DNA: TGTGCCAGCAGCTTGGCCGGGGTCTTTGAAAAACTGTTTTTT. It yields the protein CASSLAGVFEKLFF.

Comments on this clone: This specimen includes other DNA sequences encoding the same CDR3. This chain uses TRBV18 with TRBJ1-1; no clear D gene. CDR1 and CDR2 from the germline V gene are KGHSH and LQKENI. The CDR3 length is 14 residues. Deletions cut 2 bases from V and 2 bases from J, with 9 bases between. CDR3 sequence reads: CASSPNSRNTEAFF. The DNA for the CDR3 is TGTGCCAGCTCACCAAACAGCCGTAACACTGAAGCTTTCTTT.

V gene TRBV5-1 combines with J gene TRBJ1-1; 7 bases are shared with TRBD1. V shed 1 base and J 5 bases; nucleotides not matched to a gene: 5. Germline V lookup: CDR1 SGHRS, CDR2 YFSETQ. This CDR3 region has 14 residues. Here the CDR3 reads CASSLPKQGTEAFF. DNA for the CDR3: TGCGCCAGCAGCTTGCCGAAACAGGGGACTGAAGCTTTCTTT.

This clone was seen a handful of times. The V call is TRBV6-6, the J call TRBJ2-3, with 8 bases matching TRBD1. This CDR3 comprises 14 residues. J lost 4 bases, V lost 6 bases, and 6 bases had no gene match. Germline values: CDR1 MNHNY, CDR2 SVGAGI (reference sequence). Here the CDR3 reads CASSSTGVPDTQYF. DNA for the CDR3: TGTGCCAGCAGCTCGACAGGGGTCCCAGATACGCAGTATTTT.

Concerning this clone itself: The germline gene is not matched at one end of the junction; a read error may be the cause. This chain links TRBV9 with TRBJ1-6; D is uncertain. Germline CDR1 reads SGDLS; CDR2 reads YYNGEE. The CDR3 totals 13 residues. The CDR3 sequence: CASSVGGISTLHF. The DNA for the CDR3 is TGTGCCAGCAGCGTAGGAGGGATTTCAACCCTCCACTTT.

J is TRBJ2-7 and V is TRBV5-1, with 7 bases identical to TRBD2. The germline gives CDR1 SGHRS, CDR2 YFSETQ. The V segment lost 4 bases and the J segment 6 bases; nucleotides outside the gene matches: 7. CDR3 length: 13 residues. The CDR3 spells CASSAGAQAEQYF. CDR3 sequence (DNA): TGCGCCAGCAGCGCGGGAGCCCAGGCCGAGCAGTACTTC.

Points on this clone: The sample carries other DNA sequences with the same CDR3. This rearrangement joins TRBV18 to TRBJ1-1; no firm D call. Trimming left V 2 bases short and J 1 base short, with 8 bases between. The CDR3 is made up of 14 amino acids. Germline CDR1 is KGHSH and CDR2 is LQKENI. For the CDR3, the DNA is TGTGCCAGCTCACCAAACTCGCGGAACACTGAAGCTTTCTTT. This codes for CASSPNSRNTEAFF.

This clone came up once. J is TRBJ1-1 and V is TRBV7-9, with a possible D match to TRBD1 (5 bases). The ends were cut back, 3 bases at V and 8 bases at J, with 16 bases in the middle. Germline V gives CDR1 SEHNR, CDR2 FQNEAQ (reference sequence). The CDR3 covers 14 residues. CDR3 residues: CASSFGGGAREAFF. CDR3 DNA sequence: TGTGCCAGCAGCTTTGGCGGAGGGGCTCGAGAAGCTTTCTTT.

V usage is TRBV5-1 and J usage is TRBJ2-5, with D unresolved. Trimming stripped 2 bases from V and 0 bases from J, with 11 bases between. The CDR3 is 15 amino acids. From germline, CDR1 is SGHRS and CDR2 YFSETQ. The CDR3 sequence: CASSFRLTHQETQYF. As DNA, the CDR3 is TGCGCCAGCAGCTTCCGCCTTACTCACCAAGAGACCCAGTACTTC.

This clone is medium-sized within its sample. The sample carries other DNA sequences with the same CDR3. This chain links TRBV18 with TRBJ1-5; 8 nucleotides match TRBD1. Germline CDR1 reads KGHSH; CDR2 reads LQKENI. The V segment lost 4 bases and the J segment 5 bases; nucleotides outside the gene matches: 4. CDR3 length equals 14 residues. Here the CDR3 reads CASSLTGGDQPQHF. The CDR3 nucleotides are TGTGCCAGCTCACTTACAGGGGGGGATCAGCCCCAGCATTTT.

V usage is TRBV5-5 and J usage is TRBJ2-2; 7 nucleotides agree with TRBD1. Losses at the gene ends were 4 bases for V and 0 bases for J; bases not matched to a gene: 6. This CDR3 region has 16 residues. Germline CDR1 SGHKS, CDR2 YYEKEE (reference sequence). The CDR3 sequence is CASSGQAMANTGELFF. The CDR3 nucleotides read TGTGCCAGCAGCGGACAGGCAATGGCGAACACCGGGGAGCTGTTTTTT. Filled out from reference TRBV5-5 and TRBJ2-2, the complete variable domain reads DAGVTQSPTHLIKTRGQQVTLRCSPISGHKSVSWYQQVLGQGPQFIFQYYEKEERGRGNFPDRFSARQFPNYSSELNVNALLLGDSALYLCASSGQAMANTGELFFGEGSRLTVL.